The following is a TCR beta chain sequence with its context. Its antigen is undetermined. Method: immunoSEQ multiplex PCR; TCRdb's copy keeps in-frame clones and lacks some. The sample includes around 33,000 clones, around 93% of them seen just once. The data were taken from a study of T cells in localized non-small cell lung cancer. The study, taken as a whole, reports: The highest T cell clonality was in uninvolved adjacent lung, above tumor. In adjacent lung, a median about 54 of the top 100 tumor clones were found. Longer overall survival was associated with a higher density of T cells in the blood. Since sequencing was restricted to only one region of the tumor, intratumor heterogeneity remains a possibility.

The origin of this receptor is a female donor older than 55 with stage I lung adenocarcinoma. Sequencing used peripheral blood, obtained before any cancer treatment.

CDR3 sequence: CAWSVRRTGVWDTEAFF. The DNA of the CDR3 is TGTGCCTGGAGTGTAAGACGTACAGGGGTTTGGGACACTGAAGCTTTCTTT. The chain combines TRBV30 with TRBJ1-1; 7 bases align to TRBD1. J gave up 3 bases and V 0 bases, and 13 bases lay outside the gene matches. The CDR3 runs 17 residues. Germline V CDR1 and CDR2: GTSNPN, SVGIG (reference sequence).